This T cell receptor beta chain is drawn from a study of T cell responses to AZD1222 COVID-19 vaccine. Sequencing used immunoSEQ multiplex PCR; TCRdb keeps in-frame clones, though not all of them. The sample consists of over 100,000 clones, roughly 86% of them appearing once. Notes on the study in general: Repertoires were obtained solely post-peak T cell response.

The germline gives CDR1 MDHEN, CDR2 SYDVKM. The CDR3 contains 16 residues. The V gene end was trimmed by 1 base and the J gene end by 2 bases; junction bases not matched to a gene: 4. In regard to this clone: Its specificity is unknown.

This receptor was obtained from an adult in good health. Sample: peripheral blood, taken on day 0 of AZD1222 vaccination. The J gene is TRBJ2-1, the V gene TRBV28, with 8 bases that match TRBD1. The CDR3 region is CASSLFPRGPYNEQFF. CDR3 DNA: TGTGCCAGCAGTTTATTCCCCAGGGGGCCCTACAATGAGCAGTTCTTC.